This TCR beta chain appears in the sequencing data of a study of T cells in Graves' hyperthyroidism and ophthalmopathy. This clonotype was counted many times. The antigen is unknown. Germline V lookup: CDR1 SGHDN, CDR2 FVKESK. The CDR3 contains 13 residues. Trimming removed 4 bases from V and 8 bases from J, with 11 bases in between. The TCR beta CDR3 regions underwent amplification using RNA transcripts as the source. RT-PCR in the first round (using the HTBI primer set) targeted the TCR CDR3. TCRdb reprocessed the multiplex PCR reads via MiXCR and lists one record per CDR3 protein. The repertoire consists of 93,000 or so distinct CDR3 sequences, with about 45% occurring once and the leading ten covering roughly 25%. Broader study findings: Among clonotypes expanded in thyroid above 0.001, most were also found in blood.

Sequenced material: blood. This clonotype was sampled from a man aged 35 to 55 with Graves' hyperthyroidism. The chain combines TRBV14 with TRBJ1-4; no clear D gene. The CDR3 sequence is CASSPEGREKLFF. In DNA, the CDR3 is TGTGCCAGCAGCCCGGAGGGAAGGGAAAAACTGTTTTTT.